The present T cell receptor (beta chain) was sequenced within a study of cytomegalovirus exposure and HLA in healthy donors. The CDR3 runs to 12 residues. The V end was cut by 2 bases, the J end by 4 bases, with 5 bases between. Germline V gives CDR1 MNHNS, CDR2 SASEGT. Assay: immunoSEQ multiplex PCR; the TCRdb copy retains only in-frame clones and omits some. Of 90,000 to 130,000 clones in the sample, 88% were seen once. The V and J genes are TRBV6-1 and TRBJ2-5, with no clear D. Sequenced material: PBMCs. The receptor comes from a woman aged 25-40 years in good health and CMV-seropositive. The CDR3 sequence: CASSETGETQYF. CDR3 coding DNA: TGTGCCAGCAGTGAAACGGGAGAGACCCAGTACTTC.